This T cell receptor (beta chain) was sequenced for a study of vaccination effects on CD4 cells after COVID-19 (dated 2022 in TCRdb). A note on the overall study: Post-vaccine samples across the study were collected a median of 72 days after the second dose, with a range of 14 to 241. SARS-CoV-2 spike-specific CD4+ TCR repertoires were compared before and after mRNA vaccination in COVID-19 convalescent patients and in infection-naive vaccine recipients. A total of 10 COVID-19 convalescent patients and a handful of SARS-CoV-2-naive healthy vaccine recipients were included in the full study. The Oncomine TCR Beta short-read assay on an Illumina iSeq 100 was used to sequence cultures from other donors in the study. Broader findings and caveats from the paper: Clones induced by infection and clones induced by vaccination both contracted markedly at late timepoints after vaccination, which fits with T cell responses waning over time. In healthy vaccine recipients, vaccine-induced clones were almost all SARS-CoV-2 mono-reactive, with only 1 of 255 cross-reactive with common cold coronaviruses. The study was limited by a small number of convalescent patients and lacked early post-infection timepoints.

The ViraFEST assay stimulated PBMC with viral peptide pools and then used TCR sequencing to identify antigen-specific CD4+ T cell clonotypes by expansion. After around 10 days of culture, CD4+ T cells were isolated with the EasySep CD4+ T cell isolation kit. Each participant got two doses of an mRNA SARS-CoV-2 vaccine, either BNT162b2 or mRNA-1273. None of the healthy vaccine recipients had a prior SARS-CoV-2 infection, which was confirmed by nucleocapsid antibody tests that came back negative both before and after vaccination. Each well held two million PBMC cultured in IMDM containing around 5% human AB serum, roughly 10 IU/ml IL-2 and gentamicin, along with around 9.1 ug/ml peptides. On days 3 and 7, half of the culture medium was replaced with fresh IL-2-containing medium. Each peptide stimulation condition was cultured in triplicate wells unless otherwise noted. PBMC were separated from whole blood using Ficoll-Paque Plus gradient centrifugation and were then either cryopreserved at -140C or used fresh. The overlapping peptide pools covered the spike proteins of SARS-CoV-2 and of the common cold coronaviruses HCoV-NL63, HCoV-OC43 and HCoV-229E. Genomic DNA was extracted from cultured CD4+ T cells with the QIAamp micro DNA kit.

With respect to this clone: Its antigen remains unidentified. The sample holds no much larger clone one base away, and base qualities are not on file.

The protocol used for the library was the immunoSEQ multiplex PCR assay. DNA from the cultured, isolated CD4+ T cells was subjected to TCR beta CDR3 sequencing. Under the source paper's analysis protocol: The analysis removed non-productive TCR sequences, trimmed reads to the CDR3 region, and retained only CDR3s that were 7 or more amino acids long. The MANAFEST web app was used to identify antigen-specific clonotypes by comparing expansion in peptide wells with expansion in reference cultures. To be called positive, a clone needed expansion at FDR<0.05 compared with the reference and with all other wells, an odds ratio greater than 5, and a frequency greater than 0.1% in two replicate wells. A clonotype was called cross-reactive if it was significantly expanded both in SARS-CoV-2 spike wells and in at least one common cold coronavirus spike condition. CDR3 similarity was assessed by Levenshtein distance with the stringdist R package, and unrooted trees were built with ape in R 3.6.1. TCRdb carries this immuneACCESS record with in-frame sequences only. Its versions omit some clonotypes, under half of them owing to an unresolved V gene in the studies checked, with the rest unexplained. Clonal size and the V and J genes are those of that table, whereas D and trimming came from the DNA. The sample table holds 28,000 or so clones, of which about 73% were seen once. The ten largest clones capture about 9.4% of the sample.

Taken from the germline V gene (reference sequence), the CDR1 and CDR2 loops are DFQATT and SNEGSKA. The cysteine opens and the phenylalanine closes a CDR3 of 11 amino acids. Only CDR3 DNA is held: 33 bases, read in frame from base 1. At the junction V is shortened by 3 bases and J by 3 bases, with 6 bases in between. In this chain, TRBV20-1 is recombined with TRBJ2-7, with the D gene uncertain. The sample was CD4+ T cells from PBMCs cultured with HCoV-NL63 spike peptides, taken after COVID-19 vaccination. The cell subset or site tag for this specimen amounts to: HCoV-NL63 spike overlapping peptide pool stimulation. This TCR derives from a human donor who received a COVID-19 vaccine. The CDR3 in this case is CSASKLYEQYF. DNA sequence: TGCAGTGCTAGCAAGCTCTACGAGCAGTACTTC.